These T cell receptor beta chains were read from a single sample in a study of cytomegalovirus exposure and HLA in healthy donors. TCRdb keeps only in-frame clones here, not all; method: immunoSEQ multiplex PCR. The sample records approximately 80,000 clones, around 80% being singletons. The sample comprised PBMCs. These TCRs come from a male donor in good health and CMV-seropositive. Each CDR3 is given without its conserved first and last residue.

j_gene,v_gene,CDR3aa
TRBJ2-7,TRBV4-2,ASSQEAGGPNEQY
TRBJ1-3,TRBV6-5,ASSYSSGTGNTIY
TRBJ2-7,TRBV4-1,ASSQAGQGTYEQY
TRBJ2-7,TRBV29-1,SVEDASEGYEQY
TRBJ2-7,TRBV7-6,ASSWGQLGEQY
TRBJ2-7,TRBV6-5,ASSYRVGLYEQY
TRBJ2-2,TRBV27,ASSVGTPPHAGELF
TRBJ1-2,TRBV6-1,ASRRAYGYT
TRBJ2-1,TRBV6-4,ASSDSGTGGGEQF
TRBJ2-1,TRBV6-5,ASSYPSGTGGYEQF
TRBJ2-5,TRBV9,ASSEGGTSFGRQETQY
TRBJ2-5,TRBV6-5,ASSYHRERETQY
TRBJ1-1,TRBV7-3,ASSSSGGAAVAF
TRBJ2-1,TRBV29-1,SVATGAYNEQF
TRBJ2-5,TRBV4-2,ASSQGVLSGSRQETQY
TRBJ2-3,TRBV14,ASSRRQGGLKTTDTQY
TRBJ1-1,TRBV9,ASSVLAGDTEAF
TRBJ2-3,TRBV7-9,ASSASLTDTQY
TRBJ2-7,TRBV4-1,ASSQEVAVSPYEQY
TRBJ1-1,TRBV6-5,ASSYGGSTEAF
TRBJ2-3,TRBV28,ASSLPGTGVDTQY
TRBJ2-6,TRBV28,ASSFRAGGNAGANVLT
TRBJ2-4,TRBV5-1,ASSLVDFPTLAGEKNIQY
TRBJ2-5,TRBV18,ASSRGEAETQY
TRBJ2-2,TRBV21-1,ASSTQLRRQGCGELF
TRBJ2-3,TRBV9,ASSVALGSTDTQY
TRBJ2-2,TRBV10-3,AISPSGNTGELF
TRBJ1-5,TRBV19,ASSFRGNQPQH
TRBJ2-5,TRBV6-1,AVAPGGLQETQY
TRBJ2-5,TRBV10-1,ASSRGAWETQY
TRBJ2-4,TRBV7-9,ASSYSGSHIQY
TRBJ2-5,TRBV5-6,ASSRQGAVRETQY
TRBJ2-7,TRBV5-1,ASSSVQGASYEQY
TRBJ2-1,TRBV6-5,ASSSTQRTLNNEQF
TRBJ2-2,TRBV6-6,ASSYLTGATGELF
TRBJ1-5,TRBV27,ASSARLQGSNQPQH
TRBJ2-2,TRBV6-5,ASSYEAPGELF
TRBJ2-3,TRBV27,ASSLSLSTDTQY
TRBJ2-3,TRBV27,ASSSTSGRSTDTQY
TRBJ2-5,TRBV6-5,ASRGQQETQY
TRBJ2-5,TRBV10-2,ASHLGTSGLAVETQY
TRBJ1-1,TRBV9,ASSVAQGHMNTEAF
TRBJ1-3,TRBV6-1,ASSRDKRGGNTIY
TRBJ2-1,TRBV7-9,ASSPYRGGGDEQF
TRBJ1-3,TRBV6-1,AHGRDWSSGNTIY
TRBJ2-7,TRBV11-2,ASSLGRAYEQY
TRBJ1-1,TRBV20-1,SARPSEGAP
TRBJ1-3,TRBV30,AWTRYQGATGNTIY
TRBJ2-1,TRBV4-1,ASSQAFPAGRGSYNEQF
TRBJ1-5,TRBV19,ASTAGQHSNQPQH
TRBJ2-3,TRBV14,ASSLRQGPTDTQY
TRBJ2-2,TRBV5-4,ASSGGGPVTGELF
TRBJ2-7,TRBV6-6,ASSRGNEQY